These 24 T cell receptor beta chains were sequenced from one sample in a study of T cells in Graves' hyperthyroidism and ophthalmopathy. TCR beta CDR3 region amplification was performed from RNA transcripts. The TCR CDR3 first-round RT-PCR relied on the HTBI primer set. A single record per CDR3 protein comes from TCRdb applying MiXCR to the multiplex PCR reads. Of hundreds of thousands of distinct CDR3 sequences in the sample, 15% to 18% were seen once. Sequencing used blood. The receptors derive from a woman aged 18-29 years with Graves' hyperthyroidism.

This clonotype was counted ten times or more. The rearrangement links TRBV12-3 or TRBV12-4 to TRBJ1-1, with D uncertain. Trimming cost V 3 bases and J 1 base, with 12 bases left between them. The CDR3 has 15 residues. CDR3 loop: CASSLPLERNTEAFF. The CDR3 nucleotides are TGTGCCAGCAGTTTGCCGTTAGAAAGGAACACTGAAGCTTTCTTT.

This chain connects TRBV11-2 to TRBJ1-3; a possible D gene is TRBD1 (5 bases). The CDR3 is 15 amino acids. Looked up from germline, CDR1 is SGHAT and CDR2 is FQNNGV. V gave up 5 bases and J gave up 4 bases, with 15 bases separating them. The CDR3 loop reads CASSGGRIIGNTIYF. The CDR3 coding sequence is TGTGCCAGCAGCGGGGGACGGATCATAGGAAACACCATATATTTT.

This clonotype occurred many times. CDR3: CASSLSGTTPYSEQYF. The DNA for the CDR3 is TGTGCCAGCAGCTTGTCCGGGACTACCCCCTACAGTGAGCAGTACTTC. V is TRBV11-2 and J is TRBJ2-1; 7 bases map to TRBD2. The J call may be wrong; the DNA end is better matched by TRBJ2-7. There are 16 residues in the CDR3. Germline V CDR1 and CDR2: SGHAT, FQNNGV.

Ten or more counts support this clonotype. The V call is TRBV18, the J call TRBJ2-1; TRBD1 agrees at 8 bases. V was pared by 3 bases and J by 5 bases, with 6 bases of the junction left unmatched. Germline V CDR1 and CDR2: KGHSH, LQKENI. This CDR3 has 15 residues. The CDR3 sequence is CASSPPGGFDNEQFF. CDR3 coding DNA: TGTGCCAGCTCACCCCCAGGGGGCTTCGACAATGAGCAGTTCTTC.

In this sample, this clonotype turned up a few times. V gene TRBV4-1 combines with J gene TRBJ2-3, with TRBD2 identical over 10 bases. Per the germline V gene, CDR1 is MGHRA and CDR2 is YSYEKL. V gave up 0 bases and J gave up 3 bases; unmatched junction bases: 6. The CDR3 totals 17 residues. CDR3 sequence (DNA): TGCGCCAGCAGCCAAGATACAGGGACTAGCGCTACAGATACGCAGTATTTT. It translates to CASSQDTGTSATDTQYF.

This clonotype was counted ten times or more. The V gene is TRBV6-1, the J gene TRBJ1-2, with D unresolved. Germline V CDR1 and CDR2: MNHNS, SASEGT. This CDR3 has 11 amino acids. Trimming shortened V by 5 bases and J by 8 bases, and 9 bases separated the two germline ends. The CDR3 DNA sequence: TGTGCCAGCAGTTCCTCAAGGGGCTACACCTTC. Its protein product is CASSSSRGYTF.

There are many counts of this clonotype. This chain links TRBV27 with TRBJ1-6, with D unresolved. The CDR3 is made up of 15 amino acids. The V end lost 6 bases, the J end lost 4 bases, and 13 bases lay between the germline ends. Germline CDR1 reads MNHEY; CDR2 reads SMNVEV (reference sequence). The CDR3 sequence is CASSPWEQYNSPLHF. CDR3 DNA sequence: TGTGCCAGCAGCCCTTGGGAGCAGTATAATTCACCCCTCCACTTT.

This clonotype was observed at least ten times. The rearrangement joins TRBV7-9 to TRBJ2-2, with a possible D match to TRBD2 (5 bases). CDR1 is SEHNR and CDR2 is FQNEAQ in the germline V gene (reference sequence). V was pared by 8 bases and J by 4 bases, with 11 bases between. This CDR3 contains 13 residues. The CDR3 sequence is CASARAGTGELFF. CDR3 coding DNA: TGTGCCAGCGCGCGCGCGGGCACCGGGGAGCTGTTTTTT.

The J gene is TRBJ1-5, the V gene TRBV18; 9 nucleotides agree with TRBD1. Germline lookup yields CDR1 KGHSH and CDR2 LQKENI. J gave up 5 bases and V 3 bases, and 5 bases lay outside the gene matches. The CDR3 is 15 residues long. The CDR3 loop reads CASSPRTGDYQPQHF. In nucleotides, the CDR3 is TGTGCCAGCTCACCCCGGACAGGGGATTATCAGCCCCAGCATTTT. Together with reference TRBV18 and TRBJ1-5, the CDR3 gives the full variable domain: NAGVMQNPRHLVRRRGQEARLRCSPMKGHSHVYWYRQLPEEGLKFMVYLQKENIIDESGMPKERFSAEFPKEGPSILRIQQVVRGDSAAYFCASSPRTGDYQPQHFGDGTRLSIL.

This clonotype was counted many times. This chain links TRBV7-8 with TRBJ2-1; D is unclear. CDR3 length: 13 amino acids. The V end was cut by 4 bases, the J end by 6 bases, with 10 bases between. CDR1 is SGHVS and CDR2 is FQNEAQ in the germline V gene. CDR3 amino acids: CASSSDGPNEQFF. Written as DNA, the CDR3 is TGTGCCAGCAGCTCGGACGGCCCCAATGAGCAGTTCTTC.

This clonotype occurred many times. J is TRBJ1-2 and V is TRBV6-9, with 7 bases fitting TRBD1. Losses at the gene ends were 4 bases for V and 2 bases for J; bases not matched to a gene: 7. The CDR3 consists of 15 residues. Germline CDR1 and CDR2: MNHGY and SVAAGI. The CDR3 DNA sequence: TGTGCCAGCAGTTCTCCACCGACAGGGAACTATGGCTACACCTTC. Residues: CASSSPPTGNYGYTF.

This clonotype was seen many times. The chain links TRBV6-1 to TRBJ2-1; possible D gene TRBD2, 5 bases. The CDR3 consists of 16 residues. Trimming shortened V by 4 bases and J by 0 bases, and 13 bases separated the two germline ends. CDR1 and CDR2 (germline): MNHNS, SASEGT. The CDR3, as DNA: TGTGCCAGCAGTGCAAGTAGCGAGGGCTCCTACAATGAGCAGTTCTTC. Residues: CASSASSEGSYNEQFF.

V gene TRBV27 combines with J gene TRBJ2-5; D may be TRBD2 (5 bases). This CDR3 is 13 amino acids long. Per germline, CDR1 MNHEY and CDR2 SMNVEV (reference sequence). Trimming left V 4 bases short and J 7 bases short, with 13 bases between. CDR3 residues: CASSSPARGTQYF. The CDR3 nucleotides read TGTGCCAGCAGTTCCCCCGCCCGGGGGACCCAGTACTTC.

The chain has TRBV4-2 and TRBJ1-2; D may be TRBD1 (6 bases). This CDR3 spans 13 amino acids. CDR1 is LGHNA, CDR2 YNFKEQ, per germline. V was pared by 2 bases and J by 6 bases, with 10 bases between. CDR3 sequence reads: CASSQPGEDGYTF. The CDR3 DNA reads as TGTGCCAGCAGCCAACCAGGGGAGGATGGCTACACCTTC.

This clonotype was seen ten or more times. The DNA for the CDR3 is TGTGCCAGCAGTTTTAGGGCCTCGTCCTACGAGCAGTACTTC. Amino acids: CASSFRASSYEQYF. V is TRBV12-3 or TRBV12-4 and J is TRBJ2-7; D not resolved. The CDR3 totals 14 residues. The V and J ends lost 3 bases and 1 base respectively, with 10 bases between them.

This clonotype has a count of ten or more. This chain joins TRBV4-1 and TRBJ2-5; D may be TRBD1 (6 bases). V dropped 1 base and J dropped 2 bases, with 11 bases sitting between them. Germline values: CDR1 MGHRA, CDR2 YSYEKL. The CDR3 extends over 15 amino acids. CDR3 protein: CASSQVDRPQETQYF. CDR3 nucleotide sequence: TGCGCCAGCAGCCAAGTTGACAGGCCTCAAGAGACCCAGTACTTC.

The V call is TRBV28, the J call TRBJ1-6; TRBD1 aligns across 11 bases. The CDR3 runs to 15 residues. Germline CDR1 is MDHEN and CDR2 is SYDVKM. V was clipped by 6 bases and J by 10 bases; unmatched bases: 8. This CDR3 reads CASRDPGTGGSPLHF. For the CDR3, the DNA is TGTGCCAGCAGGGACCCCGGGACAGGGGGATCACCCCTCCACTTT.

The CDR3 is CASSQVQGDSPLHF. CDR3 in DNA: TGTGCCAGCAGCCAAGTCCAGGGAGATTCACCCCTCCACTTT. The V call is TRBV3-1, the J call TRBJ1-6, with TRBD1 as a possible D gene (5 bases). The CDR3 covers 14 residues. The germline V gene encodes CDR1 LGHDT and CDR2 YNNKEL (reference sequence). V was shortened by 1 base and J by 8 bases, with 9 bases between the two germline ends.

This clonotype was detected many times. At one end the junction does not follow the germline gene, possibly because of a read error. The chain is built from TRBV11-2 and TRBJ2-5; 7 bases match TRBD2. The CDR3 is made up of 15 amino acids. Per the germline V gene, CDR1 is SGHAT and CDR2 is FQNNGV. DNA of the CDR3: TGTGCCAGCAGCTTGAGGGAGGGCCGACAAGAGCCCCAGTACTTC. It yields the protein CASSLREGRQEPQYF.

This clonotype has at least ten counts. This chain connects TRBV2 to TRBJ2-5; 15 bases line up with TRBD2. CDR1 SNHLY and CDR2 FYNNEI come from the germline V gene. The ends lost 7 bases at V and 4 bases at J; junction bases unmatched: 4. The CDR3 runs to 15 residues. The CDR3: CASNLGLAGGETQYF. CDR3 bases: TGTGCCAGCAACTTGGGACTAGCGGGGGGAGAGACCCAGTACTTC. Variable domain in full (rest from reference TRBV2 and TRBJ2-5): EPEVTQTPSHQVTQMGQEVILRCVPISNHLYFYWYRQILGQKVEFLVSFYNNEISEKSEIFDDQFSVERPDGSNFTLKIRSTKLEDSAMYFCASNLGLAGGETQYFGPGTRLLVL.

The chain is built from TRBV20-1 and TRBJ2-1, with 8 bases aligning to TRBD2. The CDR3 extends over 18 amino acids. The trim removed 5 bases at V and 0 bases at J, leaving 15 bases unmatched. CDR1 is DFQATT, CDR2 SNEGSKA, per germline (reference sequence). The CDR3 region is CSAPPTSGSHSSYNEQFF. DNA for the CDR3: TGCAGTGCTCCTCCTACTAGCGGTAGCCACAGCTCCTACAATGAGCAGTTCTTC.

This clonotype came up many times. V is TRBV7-2 and J is TRBJ2-3; D tentatively fits TRBD1 or TRBD2 (6 bases each). CDR1 is SGHTA, CDR2 FQGNSA, per germline. The CDR3 contains 14 residues. Trimming removed 6 bases at V and 2 bases at J, with 12 bases between. This CDR3 reads CASSKGGNTDTQYF. CDR3 DNA sequence: TGTGCCAGCAGTAAGGGGGGTAACACAGATACGCAGTATTTT.

The table lists this clonotype with a few counts. The J gene is TRBJ2-7, the V gene TRBV19, with D perhaps matching TRBD2 (6 bases). V was pared by 6 bases and J by 4 bases, with 16 bases between. CDR1 is LNHDA and CDR2 is SQIVND in the germline V gene (reference sequence). The CDR3 has 14 amino acids. CDR3 coding DNA: TGTGCCAGTAGCGCGGGGACTGCCGGTTACGAGCAGTACTTC. Its protein is CASSAGTAGYEQYF.

The table lists this clonotype with a count of one. The rearrangement joins TRBV25-1 to TRBJ2-1; no firm D call. V lost 7 bases to trimming and J lost 7 bases, with 14 bases between them. The germline gives CDR1 MGHDK, CDR2 SYGVNS. This CDR3 comprises 13 residues. The CDR3 nucleotides read TGTGCCAGCACGCCCCGACTCTTGAATGAGCAGTTCTTC. As protein: CASTPRLLNEQFF.